This T cell receptor beta chain was documented in a study of blood T cell repertoires in COVID-19. TCRdb keeps only in-frame clones here, not all; method: immunoSEQ multiplex PCR. The sample shows about 330,000 clones, around 87% of them seen only once. CDR3 length: 14 residues. The receptor's source is a woman in her forties or fifties with active or convalescent COVID-19. V is TRBV21-1 and J is TRBJ1-1; the table assigns TRBD1, which was not confirmed against the DNA. TRBV21-1 is a listed pseudogene. The sample taken for sequencing was peripheral blood. The CDR3 sequence is CASSIRDRGTEAFF. In nucleotides, the CDR3 is TGTGCCAGCAGCATAAGGGACAGGGGCACTGAAGCTTTCTTT.